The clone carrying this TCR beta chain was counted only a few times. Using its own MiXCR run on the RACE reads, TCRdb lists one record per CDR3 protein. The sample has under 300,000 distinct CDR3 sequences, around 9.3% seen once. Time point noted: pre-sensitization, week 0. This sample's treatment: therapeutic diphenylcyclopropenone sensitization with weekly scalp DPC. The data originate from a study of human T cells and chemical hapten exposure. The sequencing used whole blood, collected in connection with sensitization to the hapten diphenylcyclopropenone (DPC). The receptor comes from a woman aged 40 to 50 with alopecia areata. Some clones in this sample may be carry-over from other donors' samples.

The CDR3: CAWSWTTGELFF. The CDR3 DNA follows: TGTGCCTGGAGCTGGACTACCGGGGAGCTGTTTTTT. The chain employs TRBV30 and TRBJ2-2, with a weak D call TRBD2 (5 bases). The CDR3 covers 12 residues. V gave up 3 bases and J gave up 5 bases, with 7 bases separating them. Germline loops: CDR1 GTSNPN, CDR2 SVGIG (reference sequence).